The T cell receptor beta chain described here comes from a study of T cell repertoires in cytomegalovirus infection. Study details: CMV infection plus the matching HLA type was flagged by public TCR beta signatures.

Study findings and constraints: Cumulative frequency (of public TCR beta family members) identified carriers of CMV plus the relevant HLA. Across the ex vivo response, the dominant clonotypes were HLA-C-restricted CMV-specific TCR beta clonotypes.

About this clonotype itself: The antigen remains undetermined.

TCRdb reanalysed the reads using MiXCR and keeps one entry per CDR3 protein. The sample includes hundreds of thousands of distinct CDR3 sequences, approximately 24% of them seen just once. The TCR originated in a human donor in good health (CMV status not recorded). Some clones in this sample may be carry-over from other donors' samples. Sequenced material: CD8+ T cells from PBMCs.

The CDR3 protein is CASSDPLSGTVGTEAFF. DNA for the CDR3: TGTGCCAGCAGTGACCCCCTTTCCGGGACAGTAGGCACTGAAGCTTTCTTT. The rearrangement joins TRBV2 to TRBJ1-1; TRBD1 matches at 7 bases. The CDR3 is 17 residues long. The trim removed 3 bases at V and 4 bases at J, leaving 14 bases unmatched. The germline V gene encodes CDR1 SNHLY and CDR2 FYNNEI.